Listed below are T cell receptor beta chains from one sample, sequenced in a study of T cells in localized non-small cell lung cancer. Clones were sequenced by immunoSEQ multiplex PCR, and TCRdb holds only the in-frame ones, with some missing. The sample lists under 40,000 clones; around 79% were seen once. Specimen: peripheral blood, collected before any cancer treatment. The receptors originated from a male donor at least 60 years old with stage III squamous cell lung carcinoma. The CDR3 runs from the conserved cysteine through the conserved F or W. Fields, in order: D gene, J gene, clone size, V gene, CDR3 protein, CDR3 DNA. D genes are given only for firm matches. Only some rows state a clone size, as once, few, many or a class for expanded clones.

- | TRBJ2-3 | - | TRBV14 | CASSPTTGEIGTQYF | TGTGCCAGCAGCCCCACGACGGGAGAGATCGGTACGCAGTATTTT
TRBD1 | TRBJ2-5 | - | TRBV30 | CAWSSGQWEETQYF | TGTGCCTGGAGCTCGGGACAGTGGGAAGAGACCCAGTACTTC
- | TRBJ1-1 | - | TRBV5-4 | CASSLARGGNTEAFF | TGTGCCAGCAGCTTGGCCAGAGGGGGGAACACTGAAGCTTTCTTT
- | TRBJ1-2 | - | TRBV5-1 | CASSLGQSNYGYTF | TGCGCCAGCAGCTTAGGACAGTCTAACTATGGCTACACCTTC
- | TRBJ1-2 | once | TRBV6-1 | CASMGQGGNYGYTF | TGTGCCAGCATGGGGCAGGGTGGGAACTATGGCTACACCTTC
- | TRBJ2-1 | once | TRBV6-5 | CASKTGFSNEQFF | TGTGCCAGCAAAACTGGCTTTAGCAATGAGCAGTTCTTC
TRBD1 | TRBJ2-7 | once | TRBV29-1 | CSANGQGIYEQYF | TGCAGCGCTAACGGACAGGGGATCTACGAGCAGTACTTC
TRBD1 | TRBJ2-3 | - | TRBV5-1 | CASGTGGSDTQYF | TGCGCCAGCGGGACAGGGGGCTCAGATACGCAGTATTTT
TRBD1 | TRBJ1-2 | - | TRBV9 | CASQPPGQNYGYTF | TGTGCCAGCCAGCCTCCGGGACAGAACTATGGCTACACCTTC
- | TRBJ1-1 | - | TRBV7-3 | CASSLRGTNTEAFF | TGTGCCAGCAGCTTAAGAGGCACGAACACTGAAGCTTTCTTT
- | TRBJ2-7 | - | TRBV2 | CASSEQGVGEQYF | TGTGCCAGCAGTGAACAGGGAGTGGGAGAGCAGTACTTC
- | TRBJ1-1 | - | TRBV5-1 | CASSLRHWNTEAFF | TGCGCCAGCAGCTTGAGACACTGGAACACTGAAGCTTTCTTT
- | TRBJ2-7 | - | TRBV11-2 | CASSLDSAELKFYEQYF | TGTGCCAGCAGCTTAGATTCGGCAGAATTAAAGTTCTACGAGCAGTACTTC
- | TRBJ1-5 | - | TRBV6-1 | CASSDSLGQPQHF | TGTGCCAGCAGTGACAGCTTGGGTCAGCCCCAGCATTTT
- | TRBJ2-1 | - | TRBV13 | CASSLWGTYNEQFF | TGTGCCAGCAGCTTATGGGGCACCTACAATGAGCAGTTCTTC
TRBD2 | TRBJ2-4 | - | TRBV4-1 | CASSQPGLAGVKNIQYF | TGCGCCAGCAGCCAGCCGGGACTAGCGGGGGTCAAAAACATTCAGTACTTC